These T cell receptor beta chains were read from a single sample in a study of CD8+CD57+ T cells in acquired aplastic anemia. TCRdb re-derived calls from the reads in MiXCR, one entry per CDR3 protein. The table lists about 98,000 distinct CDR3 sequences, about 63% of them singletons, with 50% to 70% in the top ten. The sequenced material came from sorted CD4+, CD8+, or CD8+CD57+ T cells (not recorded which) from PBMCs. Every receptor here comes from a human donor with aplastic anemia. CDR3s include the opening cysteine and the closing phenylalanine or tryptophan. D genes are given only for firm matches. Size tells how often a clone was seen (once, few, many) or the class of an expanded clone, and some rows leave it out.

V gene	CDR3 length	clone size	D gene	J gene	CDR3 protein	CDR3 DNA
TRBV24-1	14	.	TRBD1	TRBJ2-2	CATSALGQTGELFF	TGTGCCACCAGTGCCCTGGGACAGACCGGGGAGCTGTTTTTT
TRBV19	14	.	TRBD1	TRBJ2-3	CASTRDRGTDTQYF	TGTGCCAGTACCCGGGACAGAGGCACAGATACGCAGTATTTT
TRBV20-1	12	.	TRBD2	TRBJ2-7	CSARVTSIQEYF	TGCAGTGCTAGAGTGACTAGCATTCAGGAGTACTTC
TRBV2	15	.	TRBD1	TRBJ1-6	CASSKRGTGNSPLHF	TGTGCCAGCAGTAAAAGGGGGACAGGCAATTCACCCCTCCACTTT
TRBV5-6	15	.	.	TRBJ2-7	CASSLSPDLAYEQYF	TGTGCCAGCAGCTTGAGTCCGGACCTAGCCTACGAGCAGTACTTC
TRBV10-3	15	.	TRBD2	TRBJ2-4	CAISEAGGRRDIQYF	TGTGCCATCAGTGAGGCGGGGGGGCGGCGGGACATTCAGTACTTC
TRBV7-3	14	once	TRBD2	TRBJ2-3	CASSLAGVTDTQYF	TGTGCCAGCAGCTTAGCGGGGGTAACAGATACGCAGTATTTT
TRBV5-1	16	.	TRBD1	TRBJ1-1	CASSPDRGPVNTEAFF	TGCGCCAGCAGCCCTGACAGGGGGCCGGTTAACACTGAAGCTTTCTTT
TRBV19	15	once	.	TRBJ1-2	CASSMFGQVYYGYTF	TGTGCCAGTAGTATGTTCGGGCAGGTATACTATGGCTACACCTTC
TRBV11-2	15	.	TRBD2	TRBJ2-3	CASSLVLAVTDTQYF	TGTGCCAGCAGCTTAGTACTAGCGGTCACAGATACGCAGTATTTT
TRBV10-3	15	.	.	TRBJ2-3	CAISLGLVGTDTQYF	TGTGCCATCAGCCTCGGGCTGGTCGGCACAGATACGCAGTATTTT
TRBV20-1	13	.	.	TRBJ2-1	CSARDLQGNEQFF	TGCAGTGCTAGAGATCTCCAGGGCAATGAGCAGTTCTTC
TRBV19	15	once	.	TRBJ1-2	CASSIDSGLAYGYTF	TGTGCCAGTAGTATAGATTCGGGGTTGGCCTATGGCTACACCTTC
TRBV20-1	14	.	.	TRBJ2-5	CSARHGAAYSTQYF	TGCAGTGCTAGACACGGTGCGGCGTATTCGACCCAGTACTTC
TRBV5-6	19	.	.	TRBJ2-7	CASSLVLPNRERPFYEQYF	TGTGCCAGCAGCTTGGTTCTGCCCAACAGGGAACGTCCCTTCTACGAGCAGTACTTC
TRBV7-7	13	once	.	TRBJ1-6	CASSLAQLAPLHF	TGTGCTAGCAGCTTAGCCCAGCTTGCACCCCTCCACTTT
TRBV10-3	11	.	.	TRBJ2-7	CAIAGRYEQYF	TGTGCCATCGCCGGACGATACGAGCAGTACTTC
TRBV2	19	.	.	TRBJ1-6	CASTKGGGLNTYDNSPLHF	TGTGCCAGCACCAAAGGAGGGGGACTCAACACGTACGATAATTCACCCCTCCACTTT
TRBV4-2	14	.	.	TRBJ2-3	CASSQGSATDTQYF	TGTGCCAGCAGCCAAGGATCTGCAACAGATACGCAGTATTTT
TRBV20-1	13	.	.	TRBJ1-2	CSARRPANYGYTF	TGCAGTGCTAGACGTCCGGCTAACTATGGCTACACCTTC
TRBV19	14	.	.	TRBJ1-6	CASSGGPAASPLHF	TGTGCCAGTAGCGGGGGCCCCGCGGCCTCACCCCTCCACTTT
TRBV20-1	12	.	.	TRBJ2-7	CSAPSNLNEQYF	TGCAGTGCCCCCTCGAATCTCAACGAGCAGTACTTC
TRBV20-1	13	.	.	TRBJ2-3	CSAIARGPDTQYF	TGCAGTGCCATTGCCCGAGGGCCAGATACGCAGTATTTT
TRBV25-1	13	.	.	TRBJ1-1	CASSSAPDTEAFF	TGTGCCAGCAGTTCGGCACCCGACACTGAAGCTTTCTTT
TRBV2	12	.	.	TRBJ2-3	CASSEPAGTQYF	TGTGCCAGCAGTGAACCAGCCGGTACGCAGTATTTT
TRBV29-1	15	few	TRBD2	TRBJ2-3	CSVLAGGISTDTQYF	TGCAGCGTATTAGCGGGAGGGATTAGCACAGATACGCAGTATTTT
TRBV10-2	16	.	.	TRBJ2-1	CASSEVKQNPYNEQFF	TGCGCCAGCAGTGAAGTGAAACAGAACCCCTACAATGAGCAGTTCTTC
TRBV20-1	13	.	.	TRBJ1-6	CSATGQFNSPLHF	TGCAGTGCTACCGGACAGTTCAATTCACCCCTCCACTTT
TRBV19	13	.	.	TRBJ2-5	CASKAGNQETQYF	TGTGCCAGCAAGGCGGGGAACCAAGAGACCCAGTACTTC